This note documents a single T cell receptor beta chain sequence. Its cognate antigen has yet to be identified. No per-base quality is available; no much larger clone lies one base away. Whole blood was collected in K2EDTA tubes by collaborating institutions according to the institutions' own protocols. For TCRbeta analysis, collaborator samples were shipped as frozen whole blood, as isolated PBMCs, or as DNA extracted from either sample type. The immunoSEQ Assay, a bias-controlled multiplex PCR, was used to amplify TCRbeta CDR3 regions from genomic DNA. In the source study's methods: The number of nucleated cells in each sample was estimated by amplification of reference gene primers within the assay. To quantify the absolute abundance of each unique TCRbeta CDR3 rearrangement, sequence reads were collapsed and filtered. For each sample, productive Simpson clonality was calculated by taking the square root of Simpson's diversity index across productive rearrangements. TCRdb limited this immuneACCESS table to in-frame rearrangements with V and J called. A share of clones is missing; checked studies link under half to unresolved V genes, and the rest is unexplained. D and trimming come from the DNA, and the V and J calls and clone size come from that table. This sample comprises about 81,000 clones, approximately 90% of them detected only once. More than 10% of the sample goes to the ten largest clones.

CDR1 and CDR2 (LGHNA, YSLEER) derive from the germline V gene. From the cysteine through the phenylalanine, the CDR3 covers 16 amino acids. CDR3 DNA is the only sequence kept; it has 48 bases, read in frame from the first base. V drops 1 base and J drops 0 bases, leaving 11 bases in between. The data were taken from a study of blood T cell repertoires in COVID-19 (dated by TCRdb to about 2020). Regarding the complete study: Collaborator samples came from the United States, Italy and Spain and covered acute and convalescent phases of COVID-19. The repertoires were made available in a free public database intended to serve as a resource for research on the immune response to SARS-CoV-2. Nearly every sample came with metadata listing a de-identified subject ID, COVID-19 status, age in years and sex. The dataset comprised deeply sampled blood TCRbeta repertoires from subjects exposed to, actively infected with, or recovered from COVID-19. Where available, HLA class I and class II types were obtained from metadata supplied by the sample provider rather than from assay-based typing. Samples came from the ongoing ImmuneRACE study (first 160 participants) plus 1,254 subjects from 6 global collaborators. The prospective study material was composed of cDNA or gDNA derived from T cells, B-cell-depleted T cells, or PBMCs.

The investigation overall reported the following: The quantity of clinical and demographic metadata differed by source and by participant and was supplied without curation.

The chain was built from TRBV4-3 and TRBJ2-3; the best D guess is TRBD2, with 7 bases matching. This receptor was obtained from a man between 65 and 79 years old with active or convalescent COVID-19. Sequenced input: peripheral blood. The CDR3 region reads CASSQGSGTSTDTQYF. The nucleotides read TGCGCCAGCAGCCAAGGAAGCGGGACAAGCACAGATACGCAGTATTTT.